The 21 T cell receptor beta chains in this list originate from one sample, sequenced in a study of blood T cell repertoires in COVID-19. The data were produced by immunoSEQ multiplex PCR, yet TCRdb's version contains in-frame clones alone and is incomplete. This sample has some 240,000 clones; 80% occur once, and the top ten carry roughly 13%. Sequenced material: peripheral blood. The receptors here all came from a human donor in a cohort sampled during active COVID-19.

This chain connects TRBV5-6 to TRBJ2-1; TRBD1 might be the D (6 bases). V dropped 0 bases and J dropped 13 bases, with 8 bases sitting between them. The germline V gene has CDR1 SGHDT and CDR2 YYEEEE. This CDR3 has 11 residues. The CDR3 region is CASSLAGTQFF. As DNA, the CDR3 is TGTGCCAGCAGCTTGGCCGGGACACAGTTCTTC.

The CDR3, as DNA: TGCGCCAGCAGCCACAACCGACAGGGTGGAAACACCATATATTTT. Translation: CASSHNRQGGNTIYF. This chain joins TRBV4-1 and TRBJ1-3, with 7 nucleotides matching TRBD1. The J segment lost 3 bases and the V segment lost 3 bases, leaving 5 bases of the junction unmatched. This CDR3 region has 15 residues. Germline V gene sequence: CDR1 MGHRA, CDR2 YSYEKL.

J is TRBJ1-2 and V is TRBV9; 9 bases line up with TRBD1. The CDR3 length is 15 residues. Germline V gene data show CDR1 as SGDLS and CDR2 as YYNGEE. Losses at the gene ends were 3 bases for V and 0 bases for J; bases not matched to a gene: 3. CDR3 protein: CASSARTGANYGYTF. The CDR3 DNA follows: TGTGCCAGCAGCGCGCGGACAGGGGCTAACTATGGCTACACCTTC.

This chain links TRBV2 with TRBJ2-7, with a weak D call TRBD1 (5 bases). Trimming stripped 1 base from V and 5 bases from J, with 12 bases between. Germline CDR1 and CDR2: SNHLY and FYNNEI. There are 14 residues in the CDR3. CDR3 bases: TGTGCCAGCAGTGAAGGAGGCAGGGTCCACGAGCAGTACTTC. This gives the protein CASSEGGRVHEQYF.

This clone showed up just a few times. The chain's CDR3 is CATFRGGGDTQYF. The CDR3 bases are TGTGCCACCTTTAGGGGGGGTGGAGATACGCAGTATTTT. The gene calls are TRBV28 and TRBJ2-3; weak D call: TRBD2 (7 bases). Germline-derived CDR1 and CDR2 are MDHEN and SYDVKM. CDR3 length equals 13 residues. V lost 10 bases, J lost 5 bases, and 16 bases lay in between.

This chain links TRBV4-2 with TRBJ2-3; D gene unclear. This CDR3 is built from 15 residues. V was clipped by 0 bases and J by 6 bases, with 13 bases between them. CDR1 is LGHNA and CDR2 is YNFKEQ in the germline V gene. CDR3 sequence: CASSQDPERGDTQYF. CDR3 DNA sequence: TGTGCCAGCAGCCAAGATCCGGAGCGTGGGGATACGCAGTATTTT.

A remark on this clone: At one end the junction does not follow the germline gene, possibly because of a read error. V is TRBV7-9 and J is TRBJ2-7; a weak D match, TRBD2 (5 bases). The CDR3 has 14 amino acids. CDR1 and CDR2 from the germline V gene are SEHNR and FQNEAQ (reference sequence). CDR3 protein: CASSLVSGTYEQYF. As DNA, the CDR3 is TGTGCCAGCAGTTTAGTAAGCGGAACCTACGAGCAGTACTTC. The variable domain in full, with the rest retrieved from reference TRBV7-9 and TRBJ2-7, is DTGVSQNPRHKITKRGQNVTFRCDPISEHNRLYWYRQTLGQGPEFLTYFQNEAQLEKSRLLSDRFSAERPKGSFSTLEIQRTEQGDSAMYLCASSLVSGTYEQYFGPGTRLTVT.

The chain is built from TRBV19 and TRBJ1-4, with a weak D call TRBD1 (5 bases). Germline CDR1 reads LNHDA; CDR2 reads SQIVND (reference sequence). CDR3 length: 14 residues. Trimming stripped 4 bases from V and 8 bases from J, with 14 bases between. CDR3 protein: CASSRGRGSEKLFF. The DNA of the CDR3 is TGTGCCAGTAGTAGGGGAAGGGGTTCGGAAAAACTGTTTTTT.

The genes are TRBV1 and TRBJ2-7; the table's D call TRBD2 went unverified against the DNA. TRBV1 is shown as a pseudogene. This CDR3 contains 14 residues. This CDR3 is CTSSRTSGQHEQYF. The DNA of the CDR3 is TGCACCAGCAGCCGGACTAGCGGGCAGCACGAGCAGTACTTC.

The CDR3 sequence: CAKISFYSGNTIYF. The CDR3 coding sequence is TGTGCCAAGATTTCTTTCTACTCTGGAAACACCATATATTTT. J is TRBJ1-3 and V is TRBV28; D not certain. CDR1 is MDHEN, CDR2 SYDVKM, per germline. The CDR3 spans 14 residues. Deletions cut 10 bases from V and 0 bases from J, with 13 bases between.

The chain uses TRBV6-1 and TRBJ2-7; D is perhaps TRBD2 (5 bases). V lost 2 bases to trimming and J lost 1 base, with 24 bases between them. This CDR3 comprises 19 residues. Germline V gene data show CDR1 as MNHNS and CDR2 as SASEGT. CDR3: CASSERSIGRGVGSYEQYF. In DNA, the CDR3 is TGTGCCAGCAGTGAACGTAGTATAGGGAGAGGAGTTGGGTCCTACGAGCAGTACTTC.

This clone was picked up a small number of times. The rearrangement uses TRBV25-1 and TRBJ2-3; the D gene is possibly TRBD2 (6 bases). This CDR3 comprises 16 residues. Trimming took off 0 bases at V and 5 bases at J, with 15 bases between the two ends. Germline lookup yields CDR1 MGHDK and CDR2 SYGVNS. CDR3 sequence: CASSEYQGTQGDTQYF. CDR3 bases: TGTGCCAGCAGTGAATATCAAGGGACTCAGGGAGATACGCAGTATTTT.

The chain employs TRBV27 and TRBJ2-1; no clear D. The germline gives CDR1 MNHEY, CDR2 SMNVEV (reference sequence). V was pared by 5 bases and J by 0 bases, with 11 bases between. The CDR3 runs to 15 residues. CDR3 bases: TGTGCCAGCAGTACGTTCCCTAGCTCCTACAATGAGCAGTTCTTC. Protein sequence: CASSTFPSSYNEQFF.

The J gene is TRBJ2-1, the V gene TRBV5-4; the match to TRBD1 covers 9 bases. The ends lost 3 bases at V and 1 base at J; junction bases unmatched: 5. The CDR3 totals 16 residues. Germline-derived CDR1 and CDR2 are SGHNT and YYREEE (reference sequence). In DNA form, the CDR3 reads TGTGCCAGCAGCTCCGGGACAGGGCGTTCCTACAATGAGCAGTTCTTC. Amino acids: CASSSGTGRSYNEQFF.

J is TRBJ1-2 and V is TRBV19, with 12 bases that match TRBD1. Unmatched junction bases numbered 9, after V lost 5 bases and J lost 8 bases. The length of the CDR3 is 15 residues. Germline lookup yields CDR1 LNHDA and CDR2 SQIVND (reference sequence). The CDR3 sequence is CASSLPGQGAKGYTF. The CDR3 DNA reads as TGTGCCAGTAGTCTCCCGGGACAGGGGGCAAAGGGCTACACCTTC.

Here the CDR3 reads CASSADRAFYNEQFF. The CDR3 region has the DNA TGTGCCAGCAGCGCGGACAGGGCCTTTTACAATGAGCAGTTCTTC. The chain combines TRBV7-9 with TRBJ2-1, with 8 bases fitting TRBD1. The CDR3 spans 15 residues. CDR1 is SEHNR and CDR2 is FQNEAQ in the germline V gene (reference sequence). The trim removed 5 bases at V and 4 bases at J, leaving 7 bases unmatched. Full variable domain (missing parts from reference TRBV7-9 and TRBJ2-1): DTGVSQNPRHKITKRGQNVTFRCDPISEHNRLYWYRQTLGQGPEFLTYFQNEAQLEKSRLLSDRFSAERPKGSFSTLEIQRTEQGDSAMYLCASSADRAFYNEQFFGPGTRLTVL.

The chain combines TRBV2 with TRBJ2-2; D gene unclear. V lost 5 bases, J lost 0 bases, and 7 bases lay in between. Germline V lookup: CDR1 SNHLY, CDR2 FYNNEI. The CDR3 is 14 amino acids. CDR3 region: CASSPTANTGELFF. For the CDR3, the DNA is TGTGCCAGCAGTCCCACGGCGAACACCGGGGAGCTGTTTTTT.

The chain uses TRBV11-1 and TRBJ2-1; 10 bases match TRBD2. The V gene's germline CDR1 is SGHAT and CDR2 FQDESV (reference sequence). The trim removed 6 bases at V and 4 bases at J, leaving 9 bases unmatched. This CDR3 contains 16 residues. The CDR3 DNA follows: TGTGCCAGCAGTTCCGGACTAGCGGCTACATACAATGAGCAGTTCTTC. This translates into CASSSGLAATYNEQFF.

CDR3 DNA sequence: TGTGCCAGTACCGGCGGAGGGGCTTCACCCCTCCACTTT. Amino acid sequence: CASTGGGASPLHF. The gene calls are TRBV19 and TRBJ1-6; TRBD1 is a possible D gene (5 bases). This CDR3 is built from 13 residues. Looked up from germline, CDR1 is LNHDA and CDR2 is SQIVND (reference sequence). The germline V and J ends were trimmed by 7 bases and 9 bases, with 13 bases remaining between them.

The V call is TRBV29-1, the J call TRBJ2-2; no clear D. Germline CDR1 reads SQVTM; CDR2 reads ANQGSEA. Trimming pared 8 bases from V and 6 bases from J, leaving 19 bases between. The CDR3 length is 14 residues. The CDR3 DNA reads TGCAGCTTCCGGGTGGAGAAAGTCTCCGGGGAGCTGTTTTTT. Its translation is CSFRVEKVSGELFF.

The CDR3 loop is CASSSHRGESNQPQHF. Written as DNA, the CDR3 is TGTGCCAGCAGCTCACACAGGGGCGAAAGCAATCAGCCCCAGCATTTT. V usage is TRBV7-2 and J usage is TRBJ1-5, with 7 bases fitting TRBD1. In germline, CDR1 is SGHTA, CDR2 FQGNSA. The CDR3 contains 16 residues. The junction had 7 bases not matched to a gene; V was cut back by 4 bases and J by 1 base.